The 4 T cell receptor beta chains below come from one sample, sequenced in a study of shared clonotypes between healthy human individuals. CD45RO-negative, CCR7-selected cells formed the naive CD8 fraction, which excluded terminally differentiated effector memory CD45RA+ cells. Using immunoSEQ multiplex PCR, the repertoire was profiled, and TCRdb retains in-frame clones only, with some absent. The sample carries approximately 2,000,000 clones, around 95% recorded once. The sample consisted of naive CD8+ T cells from PBMCs. These receptors all come from a man aged 18 to 29 in good health. Some clones in this sample may be carry-over from other donors' samples.

The V call is TRBV27, the J call TRBJ2-7; 9 positions agree with TRBD1. This CDR3 is built from 16 residues. J lost 5 bases, V lost 6 bases, and 14 bases had no gene match. CDR1 and CDR2 (germline): MNHEY, SMNVEV (reference sequence). The CDR3 loop is CASSAHPGTGWDEQYF. In DNA, the CDR3 is TGTGCCAGCAGCGCTCATCCCGGGACAGGGTGGGACGAGCAGTACTTC.

The chain couples TRBV7-9 to TRBJ2-5, with TRBD1 matching 7 bases. CDR3 length equals 12 residues. Per germline, CDR1 SEHNR and CDR2 FQNEAQ (reference sequence). J lost 2 bases, V lost 8 bases, and 2 bases had no gene match. The CDR3 spells CASEGQQETQYF. The CDR3, as DNA: TGTGCCAGCGAGGGACAGCAAGAGACCCAGTACTTC.

This clone was found a few times. The rearrangement links TRBV20-1 to TRBJ1-1; a weak D match, TRBD1 (5 bases). This CDR3 contains 11 residues. The germline V gene encodes CDR1 DFQATT and CDR2 SNEGSKA (reference sequence). V lost 2 bases and J 8 bases, leaving 9 bases between the germline ends. In nucleotides, the CDR3 is TGCAGTGCTAGATGGGGACGGGAAGCTTTCTTT. It translates to CSARWGREAFF.

The V and J genes are TRBV29-1 and TRBJ1-2, with TRBD1 matching 9 bases. The CDR3 is 17 residues long. Germline CDR1 reads SQVTM; CDR2 reads ANQGSEA. Unmatched junction bases numbered 14, after V lost 2 bases and J lost 4 bases. In DNA, the CDR3 is TGCAGCGTTGAAAGAATGTCACAGGGGGCGCTGGGCTATGGCTACACCTTC. This codes for CSVERMSQGALGYGYTF. Using reference TRBV29-1 and TRBJ1-2 for the parts outside the CDR3, the full variable domain is SAVISQKPSRDICQRGTSLTIQCQVDSQVTMMFWYRQQPGQSLTLIATANQGSEATYESGFVIDKFPISRPNLTFSTLTVSNMSPEDSSIYLCSVERMSQGALGYGYTFGSGTRLTVV.